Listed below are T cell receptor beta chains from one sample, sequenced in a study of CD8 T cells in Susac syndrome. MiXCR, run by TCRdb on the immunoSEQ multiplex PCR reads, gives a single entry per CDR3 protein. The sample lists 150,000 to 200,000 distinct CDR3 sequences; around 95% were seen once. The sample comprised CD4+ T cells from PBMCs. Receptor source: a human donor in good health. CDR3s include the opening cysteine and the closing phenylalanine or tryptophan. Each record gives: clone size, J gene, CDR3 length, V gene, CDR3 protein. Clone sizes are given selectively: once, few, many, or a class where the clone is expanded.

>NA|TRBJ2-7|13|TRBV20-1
CSAIAGGRYEQYF
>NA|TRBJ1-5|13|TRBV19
CASSIDRYQPQHF
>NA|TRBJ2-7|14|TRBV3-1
CASSGQGRKYEQYF
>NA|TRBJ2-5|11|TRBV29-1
CSVFLASTQYF
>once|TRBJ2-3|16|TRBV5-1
CASSTILGGRTDTQYF
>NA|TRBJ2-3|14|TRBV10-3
CAIRAAGEPGTQYF
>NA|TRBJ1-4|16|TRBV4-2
CASSQGPEDPNEKLFF
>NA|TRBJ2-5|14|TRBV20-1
CSAKGSGGAKTQYF
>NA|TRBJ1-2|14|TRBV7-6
CASSSLGASYGYTF
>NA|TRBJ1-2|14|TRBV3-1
CASSRIRGLEGYTF
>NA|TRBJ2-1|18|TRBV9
CASSVGVRGLAGNNEQFF
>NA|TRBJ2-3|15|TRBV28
CASFEGGETTDTQYF
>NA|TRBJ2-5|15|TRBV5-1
CASSLTGSYAETQYF
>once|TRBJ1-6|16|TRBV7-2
CASSPVRGGYNSPLHF
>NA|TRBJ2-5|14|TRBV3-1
CASKVAGGRETQYF
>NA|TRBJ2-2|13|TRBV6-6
CASSYAGAGELFF
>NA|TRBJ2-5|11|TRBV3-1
CASSQIATQYF
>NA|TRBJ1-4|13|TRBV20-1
CSATTGPNEKLFF
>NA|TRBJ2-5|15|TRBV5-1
CASSLLPTSQETQYF
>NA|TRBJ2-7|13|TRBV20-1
CSAISGQTYEQYF
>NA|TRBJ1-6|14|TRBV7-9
CASRHLGRGSPLHF
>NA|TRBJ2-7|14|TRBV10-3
CAISGGGAGYEQYF
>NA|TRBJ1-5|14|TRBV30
CAWTPMGSNQPQHF
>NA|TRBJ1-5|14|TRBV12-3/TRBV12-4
CASSPHGGNQPQHF